Below are 27 T cell receptor beta chains sequenced from a single sample in a study of T cells in women clearing cervical HPV infection (dated by TCRdb to 2017 to 2018). Receptor libraries were prepared by the immunoSEQ multiplex PCR assay. Held by TCRdb, this immuneACCESS table contains in-frame sequences only and omits some clones. Under half of the omission traces to an unresolved V gene where checked; the cause of the rest is unknown. The sample's own table lists 30,000 or so clones. The ten most abundant clones make up 6.5% to 8% of the sample. Material for sequencing was blood buffy coat. The receptors here all came from a woman aged 18 to 75 with a cervical HPV16 infection that either progressed to CIN3+ or cleared (not recorded which).

On this clone: The read gets to within 3 residues of the CDR3 end, and the germline J gene fills in the rest. This rearrangement joins TRBV30 to TRBJ1-6; 7 bases map to TRBD1. This CDR3 is 16 amino acids long. Germline assignment: CDR1 GTSNPN and CDR2 SVGIG (reference sequence). Losses at the gene ends were 1 base for V and 4 bases for J; bases not matched to a gene: 7. The CDR3 reads CAWSAQGGSYNSPLHF. The part of the CDR3 DNA that was read is TGTGCCTGGAGTGCCCAGGGGGGCAGTTATAATTCACCC.

CDR3 bases read: TGTGCCAGCAGTTCGGCCGGGACAGGCCGCTCTGGAAACACC. It translates to CASSSAGTGRSGNT. The whole CDR3 sequence reads CASSSAGTGRSGNTIYF. The chain recombines TRBV12-3 or TRBV12-4 with TRBJ1-3; 8 nucleotides match TRBD1. The CDR3 goes on 3 residues after the read ends, and that part is filled in from the germline J gene. V shed 4 bases and J 0 bases; nucleotides not matched to a gene: 8. This CDR3 spans 17 amino acids.

Details on this clone: The CDR3 end is not reached by the read, which stops 3 residues before it; the germline J gene fills it in. The chain uses TRBV2 and TRBJ1-5; possibly TRBD1 for D (5 bases). Germline V gene lookup returns CDR1 SNHLY and CDR2 FYNNEI. Between the trimmed V and J ends, which lost 7 bases and 0 bases, there was a span of 10 bases. CDR3 length equals 14 residues. Incomplete CDR3 DNA: TGTGCCAGCACGAACAGGATTAGCAATCAGCCC. Translation: CASTNRISNQP. The entire CDR3 is CASTNRISNQPQHF.

With regard to this clone: The missing CDR3 end, 3 residues past where the read stops, is filled in from the germline J gene. This chain uses TRBV19 with TRBJ1-4; TRBD1 matches 7 bases. CDR3 length equals 13 residues. Germline V lookup: CDR1 LNHDA, CDR2 SQIVND (reference sequence). V lost 7 bases, J lost 10 bases, and 9 bases stayed unmatched. The part of the CDR3 DNA that was read is TGTGCCAGTACGGTGACAGGGCAGGGAAAA. Translating it yields CASTVTGQGK. The full CDR3 sequence reads CASTVTGQGKLFF.

Points on this clone: The read terminates 3 residues ahead of where the CDR3 ends, so the germline J gene completes it. V and J are TRBV20-1 and TRBJ2-4; 9 bases align to TRBD2. The V gene's germline CDR1 is DFQATT and CDR2 SNEGSKA (reference sequence). V shed 6 bases, J shed 6 bases, and the junction held 15 bases outside the gene matches. CDR3 size: 16 residues. The CDR3 spells CSAPRGIAGVGNIQYF. The part of the CDR3 DNA that was read is TGCAGTGCCCCGCGAGGAATAGCGGGAGTGGGAAACATT.

Comment on this clone: Read data end 3 residues before the CDR3 end; the end is taken from the germline J gene. J is TRBJ1-5 and V is TRBV10-3, with TRBD1 matching 9 bases. J lost 2 bases, V lost 4 bases, and 3 bases had no gene match. CDR3 length: 15 amino acids. Germline V gene lookup returns CDR1 ENHRY and CDR2 SYGVKD. CDR3 DNA, as far as it was read: TGTGCCATCAGTGCACAGGGGGCGGGCAATCAGCCC. This codes for CAISAQGAGNQP. The full CDR3 protein is CAISAQGAGNQPQHF.

To note about this clone: The CDR3 goes on 3 residues after the read ends, and that part is filled in from the germline J gene. The V call is TRBV28, the J call TRBJ2-7; tentatively, D is TRBD1 (6 bases). Germline V lookup: CDR1 MDHEN, CDR2 SYDVKM. The V end lost 1 base, the J end lost 6 bases, and 25 bases lay between the germline ends. The CDR3 contains 18 residues. CDR3 loop: CASSLSHTGTPATGEQYF. CDR3 DNA (partial): TGTGCCAGCAGTTTATCTCATACAGGGACCCCTGCTACGGGCGAG.

The CDR3 loop is CASSPQGTPRTDTQYF. CDR3 bases read: TGTGCCAGCTCACCACAGGGGACTCCCCGCACAGATACG. The V call is TRBV18, the J call TRBJ2-3; a weak D match, TRBD2 (6 bases). The read is 3 residues too short to cover the CDR3 end, so that end is filled in from the germline J gene. The germline gives CDR1 KGHSH, CDR2 LQKENI. There are 16 residues in the CDR3. Between the trimmed V and J ends, which lost 1 base and 1 base, there was a span of 12 bases.

Remarks on this clone: The missing CDR3 end, 3 residues past where the read stops, is filled in from the germline J gene. This chain links TRBV30 with TRBJ2-1, with 10 bases matching TRBD2. The germline V gene has CDR1 GTSNPN and CDR2 SVGIG (reference sequence). This CDR3 spans 18 amino acids. Trimming cost V 4 bases and J 7 bases; bases outside gene matches: 19. The DNA read from the CDR3 is TGTGCCTGGACGGTTTGGGGGGCCCCGGGACTAGCGAGAAATGAG. Amino acids: CAWTVWGAPGLARNE. The complete CDR3 sequence is CAWTVWGAPGLARNEQFF.

Notes on this clone: The CDR3 end lies 3 residues beyond the end of the read and is filled in from the germline J gene. The chain carries TRBV19 and TRBJ1-6, with 8 nucleotides matching TRBD1. There are 14 residues in the CDR3. In germline, CDR1 is LNHDA, CDR2 SQIVND (reference sequence). The junction had 4 bases not matched to a gene; V was cut back by 6 bases and J by 6 bases. The CDR3 DNA, read in part, is TGTGCCAGTAGCCAACAGGGGGTTAATTCACCC. This sequence encodes CASSQQGVNSP. In full, the CDR3 is CASSQQGVNSPLHF.

This CDR3 is CASRARPGGDSPLHF. The sequenced part of the CDR3 DNA is TGCGCCAGCAGAGCGCGGCCAGGGGGCGATTCACCC. The rearrangement joins TRBV5-1 to TRBJ1-6, with TRBD1 matching 8 bases. The CDR3 end is not reached by the read, which stops 3 residues before it; the germline J gene fills it in. V lost 5 bases to trimming and J lost 8 bases; unmatched junction nucleotides: 9. The V gene's germline CDR1 is SGHRS and CDR2 YFSETQ. There are 15 residues in the CDR3.

With respect to this clone: The CDR3 end falls 3 residues outside the read, so it is completed with the germline J gene. The rearrangement joins TRBV7-2 to TRBJ2-7, with TRBD1 matching over 8 bases. The CDR3 sequence is 14 residues long. Germline assignment: CDR1 SGHTA and CDR2 FQGNSA. V dropped 4 bases and J dropped 0; count of bases not matched to a gene: 2. The chain's CDR3 is CASSYGTGSYEQYF. The covered CDR3 bases are TGTGCCAGCAGCTACGGGACAGGCTCCTACGAG. Complete variable domain (other parts from reference TRBV7-2 and TRBJ2-7): GAGVSQSPSNKVTEKGKDVELRCDPISGHTALYWYRQSLGQGLEFLIYFQGNSAPDKSGLPSDRFSAERTGGSVSTLTIQRTQQEDSAVYLCASSYGTGSYEQYFGPGTRLTVT.

In regard to this clone: From the germline J gene comes the end of the CDR3, since the read stops 3 residues before it. The chain employs TRBV28 and TRBJ2-7, with D possibly matching TRBD1 (6 bases). V was cut by 5 bases and J by 6 bases, with 17 bases left in between. The germline V gene has CDR1 MDHEN and CDR2 SYDVKM. The CDR3 runs 14 residues. The CDR3 loop reads CASSMLLTGSEQYF. The sequenced part of the CDR3 DNA is TGTGCCAGCAGTATGCTGCTGACAGGTTCCGAG.

Concerning this clone: Read data end 3 residues before the CDR3 end; the end is taken from the germline J gene. The chain employs TRBV7-9 and TRBJ2-2, with D possibly matching TRBD1 (6 bases). Germline CDR1 and CDR2: SEHNR and FQNEAQ (reference sequence). The V end lost 5 bases, the J end lost 2 bases, and 9 bases lay between the germline ends. The CDR3 extends over 14 amino acids. CDR3 bases read: TGTGCCAGCAGCCGGACAGAAAACACCGGGGAG. It is translated as CASSRTENTGE. The whole CDR3 sequence is CASSRTENTGELFF.

Comments on this clone: The CDR3 end lies 3 residues beyond the end of the read and is filled in from the germline J gene. The V and J genes are TRBV30 and TRBJ1-2; D not resolved. Per the germline V gene, CDR1 is GTSNPN and CDR2 is SVGIG (reference sequence). This CDR3 contains 14 residues. The sequenced CDR3 bases are TGTGCCTGGAGTCCCTTACAGAATTCCTACGAC. Protein product: CAWSPLQNSYD. In full, the CDR3 is CAWSPLQNSYDYTF.

On this clone: Read coverage stops 3 residues before the CDR3 terminus; the germline J gene supplies the remainder. The J gene is TRBJ2-5, the V gene TRBV7-8; possible D gene TRBD2, 5 bases. CDR3 length: 14 amino acids. Germline V gene sequence: CDR1 SGHVS, CDR2 FQNEAQ. The ends were cut back, 8 bases at V and 5 bases at J, with 18 bases in the middle. The CDR3 region is CASCLMSGSETQYF. The CDR3 bases that were read are TGTGCCAGCTGTTTGATGTCGGGGAGCGAGACC.

Concerning this clone itself: The sequenced fragment ends 3 residues before the CDR3 boundary, so the rest is inferred from the germline J gene. The rearrangement uses TRBV5-4 and TRBJ1-2, with 9 bases fitting TRBD1. The ends lost 4 bases at V and 7 bases at J; junction bases unmatched: 8. The CDR3 loop spans 14 amino acids. Germline V gives CDR1 SGHNT, CDR2 YYREEE (reference sequence). CDR3 bases read: TGTGCCAGCAGCCTCCGGGACAGGGTAGTTGGC. Translating gives CASSLRDRVVG. The whole CDR3 reads CASSLRDRVVGYTF.

The sequenced CDR3 bases are TGTGCCAGCAGTGAAAGCGGGAGGTTAACCGGGGAG. It encodes CASSESGRLTGE. The whole CDR3 reads CASSESGRLTGELFF. V usage is TRBV6-1 and J usage is TRBJ2-2; 9 bases align to TRBD2. Read coverage stops 3 residues before the CDR3 terminus; the germline J gene supplies the remainder. The germline CDR1 and CDR2 sequences are MNHNS and SASEGT. Trimming removed 2 bases from V and 5 bases from J; junction bases left unmatched: 3. There are 15 residues in the CDR3.

To note about this clone: Sequencing ends 3 residues short of the CDR3 end; the germline J gene provides the rest. The V and J genes are TRBV2 and TRBJ2-1; 10 positions agree with TRBD2. The CDR3 runs to 13 residues. In germline, CDR1 is SNHLY, CDR2 FYNNEI. Trimming at V came to 8 bases and at J to 8 bases, leaving 6 bases not matched to a gene. The sequenced part of the CDR3 DNA is TGTGCCAGCGGAGGACTAGCGGAGTATGAG. The encoded protein is CASGGLAEYE. The full CDR3 is CASGGLAEYEQFF.

This clone is deemed medium-sized by its frequency. The sequenced fragment ends 3 residues before the CDR3 boundary, so the rest is inferred from the germline J gene. This chain links TRBV9 with TRBJ2-1, with TRBD2 matching 7 bases. Germline CDR1 SGDLS, CDR2 YYNGEE. The CDR3 has 14 residues. Trimming cost V 1 base and J 9 bases; bases outside gene matches: 7. The CDR3 loop reads CASSVRSGTAEQFF. The part of the CDR3 DNA that was read is TGTGCCAGCAGCGTAAGGAGCGGGACTGCTGAG.

Worth noting for this clone: The CDR3 end falls 3 residues outside the read, so it is completed with the germline J gene. The chain joins TRBV7-2 to TRBJ1-1, with a tentative D call TRBD1 (6 bases). The CDR3 is 15 residues long. V was shortened by 3 bases and J by 0 bases, with 11 bases between the two germline ends. Germline V gene lookup returns CDR1 SGHTA and CDR2 FQGNSA. CDR3 sequence: CASSFGGHMNTEAFF. The CDR3 bases that were read are TGTGCCAGCAGCTTCGGGGGGCACATGAACACTGAA.

The CDR3 loop is CASSLVQGTNEQFF. The sequenced CDR3 bases are TGTGCCAGCAGCTTAGTTCAGGGTACCAATGAG. The chain uses TRBV7-9 and TRBJ2-1; perhaps TRBD1 as D (5 bases). The read ends 3 residues before the CDR3 terminus; that terminus is restored from the germline J gene. CDR1 is SEHNR, CDR2 FQNEAQ, per germline (reference sequence). V gave up 1 base and J gave up 6 bases, with 10 bases separating them. The CDR3 length is 14 residues.

Note on this clone: The CDR3 extends 3 residues past the end of the read, so its final part is completed from the germline J gene. This chain uses TRBV30 with TRBJ2-2, with 8 nucleotides matching TRBD1. CDR1 is GTSNPN and CDR2 is SVGIG in the germline V gene (reference sequence). This CDR3 has 13 amino acids. CDR3 amino acids: CAWRGQEYGRLFF. The CDR3 DNA, read in part, is TGTGCCTGGAGGGGACAGGAATATGGTAGG.

To note about this clone: The CDR3 goes on 3 residues after the read ends, and that part is filled in from the germline J gene. The chain is built from TRBV7-8 and TRBJ1-6; D is ambiguous. CDR3 size: 13 residues. Deletions cut 6 bases from V and 8 bases from J, with 11 bases between. Germline-derived CDR1 and CDR2 are SGHVS and FQNEAQ. The CDR3 sequence: CASSSKGDSPLHF. The covered CDR3 bases are TGTGCCAGCAGTAGTAAGGGCGATTCACCC. Based on the CDR3 plus reference TRBV7-8 and TRBJ1-6, the full variable domain is GAGVSQSPRYKVAKRGQDVALRCDPISGHVSLFWYQQALGQGPEFLTYFQNEAQLDKSGLPSDRFFAERPEGSVSTLKIQRTQQEDSAVYLCASSSKGDSPLHFGNGTRLTVT.

Worth noting for this clone: The CDR3 is cut off 3 residues early in the read; its end comes from the germline J gene. The J gene is TRBJ1-1, the V gene TRBV13; D gene ambiguous. V shed 5 bases and J shed 1 base, with 11 bases lying between them. The CDR3 sequence is 14 residues long. CDR1 and CDR2 (germline): PRHDT, FYEKMQ (reference sequence). The CDR3 reads CASSPTWKNTEAFF. The CDR3 DNA, read in part, is TGTGCCAGCAGCCCGACATGGAAGAACACTGAA.

On this clone itself: The CDR3 end falls 3 residues outside the read, so it is completed with the germline J gene. The chain employs TRBV14 and TRBJ1-4; D is ambiguous. Looked up from germline, CDR1 is SGHDN and CDR2 is FVKESK. This CDR3 has 13 residues. The V end lost 4 bases, the J end lost 7 bases, and 10 bases lay between the germline ends. CDR3 DNA, as far as it was read: TGTGCCAGCAGCCCCAGAAATGGTGAAAAA. Encoded protein: CASSPRNGEK. The full CDR3 sequence reads CASSPRNGEKLFF.

Concerning this clone: Coverage ceases 3 residues before the CDR3 finishes, and the germline J gene fills in the end. The chain employs TRBV5-1 and TRBJ1-4, with 9 bases lining up with TRBD1. CDR1 is SGHRS and CDR2 is YFSETQ in the germline V gene. The CDR3 is made up of 19 amino acids. The CDR3 loop is CASSPDNRGPGSGANVLFF. The CDR3 bases that were read are TGCGCCAGCAGCCCCGACAACAGGGGGCCGGGCTCTGGGGCCAACGTA.